This paragraph covers one T cell receptor (beta chain) sequence. Its cognate antigen is unknown. The length of the CDR3 is 13 residues. The germline V gene has CDR1 ENHRY and CDR2 SYGVKD. Trimming took 4 bases from V and 9 from J; bases not matched to a gene: 4. Repertoires were generated with immunoSEQ multiplex PCR, while TCRdb's copy carries only in-frame clones and drops some. The table lists some 200,000 clones, 75% to 80% of them singletons. This sample is drawn from a study of cytotoxic CD8 clonotypes in ibrutinib-treated CLL. Overall study context: Response samples came after a median roughly twelve months of treatment, range 6 to 36. Study-level points and caveats: Contraction or stability on treatment characterized the public clonotypes, which were uncommon.

This material consisted of PBMCs, taken after 12 months of ibrutinib treatment. The sequence derives from a human donor with chronic lymphocytic leukemia. The chain uses TRBV10-3 and TRBJ2-2; 8 bases match TRBD2. The CDR3 here is CAISGREDRELFF. DNA of the CDR3: TGTGCCATCAGTGGGCGGGAGGACCGGGAGCTGTTTTTT.